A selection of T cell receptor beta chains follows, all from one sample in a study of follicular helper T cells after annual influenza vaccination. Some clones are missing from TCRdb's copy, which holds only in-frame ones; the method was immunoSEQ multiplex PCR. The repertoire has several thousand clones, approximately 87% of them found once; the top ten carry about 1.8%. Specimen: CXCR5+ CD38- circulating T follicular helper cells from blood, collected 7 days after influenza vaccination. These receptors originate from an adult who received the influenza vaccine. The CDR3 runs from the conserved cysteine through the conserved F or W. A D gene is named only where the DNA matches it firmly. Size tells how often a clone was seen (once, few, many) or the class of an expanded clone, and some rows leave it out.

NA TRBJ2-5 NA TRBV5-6 CASSGVSSETQYF TGTGCCAGCAGCGGGGTCTCCTCAGAGACCCAGTACTTC
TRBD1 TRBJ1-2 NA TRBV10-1 CASSFGQGKGYTF TGCGCCAGCAGCTTCGGACAGGGGAAAGGCTACACCTTC
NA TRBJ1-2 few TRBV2 CASSTDTGIGYTF TGTGCCAGCAGTACGGACACAGGGATTGGCTACACCTTC
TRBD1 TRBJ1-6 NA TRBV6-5 CASSWGQSNSPLHF TGTGCCAGCAGTTGGGGACAGAGCAATTCACCCCTCCACTTT
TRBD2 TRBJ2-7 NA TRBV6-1 CASSGATSVGLGEQYF TGTGCCAGCAGTGGAGCGACTAGCGTAGGCTTGGGGGAGCAGTACTTC
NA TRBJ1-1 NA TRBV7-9 CASSWGGNTEAFF TGTGCCAGCAGCTGGGGGGGAAACACTGAAGCTTTCTTT
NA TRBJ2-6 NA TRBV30 CAWSSLSGANVLTF TGTGCCTGGAGTTCCCTATCTGGGGCCAACGTCCTGACTTTC
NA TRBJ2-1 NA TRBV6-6 CASSHQLGAGSGEQFF TGTGCCAGCAGCCACCAGTTGGGGGCCGGATCGGGTGAGCAGTTCTTC
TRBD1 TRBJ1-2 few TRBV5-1 CASSQGAGALSGYTF TGCGCCAGCAGCCAGGGGGCGGGGGCCCTGAGTGGCTACACCTTC
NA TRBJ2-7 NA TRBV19 CASSVSGTPPYEQYF TGTGCCAGTAGTGTCTCCGGGACACCGCCCTACGAGCAGTACTTC
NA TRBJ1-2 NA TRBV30 CAWSEGVDYGYTF TGTGCCTGGAGCGAGGGGGTCGACTATGGCTACACCTTC
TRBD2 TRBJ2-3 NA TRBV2 CASRELAGSTDTQYF TGTGCCAGCAGGGAACTAGCGGGAAGCACAGATACGCAGTATTTT
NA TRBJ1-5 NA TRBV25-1 CASSGQGWGQPQHF TGTGCCAGCAGTGGGCAAGGATGGGGTCAGCCCCAGCATTTT
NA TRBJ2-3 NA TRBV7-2 CASSFGRGQGDTQYF TGTGCCAGCAGCTTTGGGCGGGGGCAAGGAGATACGCAGTATTTT
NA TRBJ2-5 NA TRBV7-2 CASSLGRSSETQYF TGTGCCAGCAGCTTAGGCCGCAGTTCAGAGACCCAGTACTTC
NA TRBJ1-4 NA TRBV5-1 CASSLMAGNEKLFF TGCGCCAGCAGCTTGATGGCAGGGAATGAAAAACTGTTTTTT
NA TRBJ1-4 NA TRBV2 CASSEAAGWGDNNEKLFF TGTGCCAGCAGTGAAGCCGCCGGGTGGGGAGACAATAATGAAAAACTGTTTTTT
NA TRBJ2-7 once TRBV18 CASSRSDVSSYEQYF TGTGCCAGCTCACGCTCGGACGTAAGCTCCTACGAGCAGTACTTC
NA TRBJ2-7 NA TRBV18 CASSRAGSFGGYEQYF TGTGCCAGCTCGAGGGCGGGCAGCTTTGGGGGTTACGAGCAGTACTTC
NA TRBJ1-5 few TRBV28 CASSLAGRDQPQHF TGTGCCAGCAGTTTGGCAGGTAGGGATCAGCCCCAGCATTTT
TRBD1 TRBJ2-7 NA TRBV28 CASTKRQGLYEQYF TGTGCCAGCACCAAGAGACAGGGCCTTTACGAGCAGTACTTC
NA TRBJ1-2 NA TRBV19 CASSIEHAPSKAYGYTF TGTGCCAGTAGTATAGAACATGCTCCCTCAAAGGCTTATGGCTACACCTTC
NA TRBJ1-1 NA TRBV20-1 CRFDANTEAFF TGCAGGTTCGATGCGAACACTGAAGCTTTCTTT
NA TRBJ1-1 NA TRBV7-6 CASSLYGGSAEAFF TGTGCCAGCAGCTTATACGGGGGGTCCGCTGAAGCTTTCTTT